The rows below give T cell receptor beta chains drawn from one sample of a study of untreated major depressive disorder. Assay used: immunoSEQ multiplex PCR; TCRdb lists only in-frame clones, some missing. The table shows about 20,000 clones, with about 90% occurring only once. Sequencing was done on a sample of CD4+ T cells from PBMCs. These receptors all stem from a young woman in good health. The CDR3 runs from the conserved cysteine through the conserved F or W. Fields, in order: D gene, V gene, clone size, J gene, CDR3 DNA, CDR3 protein. The D gene is left open where the match is weak. Size is omitted from some rows. Given values are once, few, many or a class for expanded clones.

>-|TRBV7-2|-|TRBJ2-2
TGTGCCAGCAGCTTAGTCCGCAACACCGGGGAGCTGTTTTTT
CASSLVRNTGELFF
>-|TRBV5-1|-|TRBJ2-5
TGCGCCAGCAGTTTCGATGGCGCGGAACAAGAGACCCAGTACTTC
CASSFDGAEQETQYF
>TRBD1|TRBV19|-|TRBJ1-1
TGTGCCAGTAGATGGGACAGGATCGATACTGAAGCTTTCTTT
CASRWDRIDTEAFF
>-|TRBV28|-|TRBJ2-3
TGTGCCAGCAGTAGAGATACGCAGTATTTT
CASSRDTQYF
>-|TRBV5-6|-|TRBJ1-4
TGTGCCAGCAGCTTGGCAGGGGAGGAAAAACTGTTTTTT
CASSLAGEEKLFF
>-|TRBV7-9|few|TRBJ1-2
TGTGCCAGCAGCTATGCGGGGGCAGCTAACTATGGCTACACCTTC
CASSYAGAANYGYTF
>-|TRBV19|once|TRBJ1-4
TGTGCCAGTAGTATCGGTCCCATTGATCAAAAACTGTTTTTT
CASSIGPIDQKLFF
>TRBD1|TRBV30|-|TRBJ1-1
TGTGCCTACCACAGGGGCGGGACTGAAGCTTTCTTT
CAYHRGGTEAFF
>TRBD1|TRBV15|-|TRBJ1-5
TGTGCCACCAGCAGAGCTGGGGACAGAATTCAGCCCCAGCATTTT
CATSRAGDRIQPQHF
>-|TRBV28|-|TRBJ1-5
TGTGCCAGCAGTTTATTTGATCCTGATTTACGCAATCAGCCCCAGCATTTT
CASSLFDPDLRNQPQHF
>-|TRBV2|-|TRBJ1-6
TGTGCCAGCAGTGAAGGACAGTTCAATTCACCCCTCCACTTT
CASSEGQFNSPLHF
>-|TRBV30|-|TRBJ1-2
TGTGCCTGGAGTCTACAGGTTGGCTACACCTTC
CAWSLQVGYTF
>-|TRBV29-1|-|TRBJ1-1
TGCAGCGTCGCAGGGCATGGCACTGAAGCTTTCTTT
CSVAGHGTEAFF
>-|TRBV7-2|-|TRBJ1-6
TGTGCCAGCAGCTTAGGGGGGAGCCCTAGAGGTTCACCCCTCCACTTT
CASSLGGSPRGSPLHF
>-|TRBV7-9|once|TRBJ1-1
TGTGCCAGCAGCATGATGACGAACACTGAAGCTTTCTTT
CASSMMTNTEAFF